Below are 2 T cell receptor beta chains sequenced from a single sample in a study of blood T cell repertoires in COVID-19. The protocol was immunoSEQ multiplex PCR, while the TCRdb copy is restricted to in-frame clones and leaves out a portion. The sample contains more than 200,000 clones, around 80% of which appear only once. What was sequenced was peripheral blood. These TCRs come from a woman aged 40-49 years with active or convalescent COVID-19.

This chain joins TRBV6-5 and TRBJ1-1, with D possibly matching TRBD1 (5 bases). Trimming removed 6 bases at V and 8 bases at J, with 16 bases between. The CDR3 has 13 residues. CDR1 and CDR2 from the germline V gene are MNHEY and SVGAGI. CDR3 nucleotides: TGTGCCAGCAGGGGTAGTGGACACCCCGAAGCTTTCTTT. This gives the protein CASRGSGHPEAFF.

The chain couples TRBV1 to TRBJ1-6; TRBD1, as called in the table, went unchecked against the DNA. TRBV1 is described as a pseudogene. This CDR3 has 22 residues. As DNA, the CDR3 is TGCACCAGCAGCCAATCAATATTCCATCGGACACCCTCTAGCTCCTATAATTCACCCCTCCACTTT. Amino acids: CTSSQSIFHRTPSSSYNSPLHF.